This TCR beta chain was profiled in a study of T cells in Graves' hyperthyroidism and ophthalmopathy. Findings and caveats of the study: The model anticipated ophthalmopathy a median approximately 6.7 months pre-onset.

Concerning this clonotype itself: The target antigen is unknown.

The germline V and J ends were trimmed by 1 base and 0 bases, with 3 bases remaining between them. Germline V gives CDR1 KGHDR, CDR2 SFDVKD. CDR3 length: 14 amino acids. Researchers amplified the TCR beta CDR3 regions from RNA transcripts. The HTBI primer set drove a first-round RT-PCR of the TCR CDR3. TCRdb reprocessed the multiplex PCR reads via MiXCR and lists one record per CDR3 protein. The sample comprises 530,000 or so distinct CDR3 sequences, around 24% of which are singletons, and approximately 10% rests with the top ten. Duration under 3 months, a NOSPECS grade of at least 4, and a Clinical Activity Score of at least 3 characterized the ophthalmopathy patients.

V is TRBV24-1 and J is TRBJ1-5, with D hard to call. The specimen sequenced was blood. This sequence originates from a woman aged 25 to 39 with Graves' ophthalmopathy. The CDR3 nucleotides read TGTGCCACCAGTGATTTCTCTAGCAATCAGCCCCAGCATTTT. It translates to CATSDFSSNQPQHF.